The subject of this entry is one T cell receptor (beta chain). The data are from a study of cytomegalovirus exposure and HLA in healthy donors. The primer mix had 60 Vbeta and 13 Jbeta primers. Sequenced by immunoSEQ multiplex PCR; TCRdb stores in-frame clones only, minus some. This sample's table reports 130,000 or so clones. With 4 bases clipped from V and 0 bases from J, the junction kept 8 bases outside the gene matches. CDR1 is MDHEN, CDR2 SYDVKM, per germline. The CDR3 totals 16 residues. The chain combines TRBV28 with TRBJ2-5; 7 bases agree with TRBD1. The clonotype was recovered from a young man in good health and CMV-seronegative. The sequencing input was PBMCs. CDR3 region: CASSSSLGQYQETQYF. In nucleotides, the CDR3 is TGTGCCAGCAGTTCCTCCCTGGGACAGTACCAAGAGACCCAGTACTTC.